This note documents a single TCR beta chain sequence. Using immunoSEQ multiplex PCR, the repertoire was profiled, and TCRdb retains in-frame clones only, with some absent. The sample has 65,000 to 85,000 clones, around 90% seen once. The junction had 17 bases not matched to a gene; V was cut back by 4 bases and J by 5 bases. Germline-derived CDR1 and CDR2 are SGHRS and YFSETQ. This CDR3 is built from 17 residues. This record belongs to a study of T cell changes during pregnancy in multiple sclerosis. The V and J genes are TRBV5-1 and TRBJ1-2; 7 bases align to TRBD1. The specimen comprised peripheral blood, sampled in the first trimester of pregnancy. The receptor was derived from a female donor in good health, enrolled as a control in a pregnancy study. This CDR3 reads CASSLGSLVRGHYGYTF. DNA for the CDR3: TGCGCCAGCAGCCTTGGTAGTTTGGTTAGGGGGCATTATGGCTACACCTTC. Looking up the rest from reference TRBV5-1 and TRBJ1-2 gives the full variable domain: KAGVTQTPRYLIKTRGQQVTLSCSPISGHRSVSWYQQTPGQGLQFLFEYFSETQRNKGNFPGRFSGRQFSNSRSEMNVSTLELGDSALYLCASSLGSLVRGHYGYTFGSGTRLTVV.